Included here is one T cell receptor (beta chain) sequence, with context. Its specificity is unknown. The data derive from a study of cytomegalovirus exposure and HLA in healthy donors. Points from the study as a whole: Cytomegalovirus association was listed for 164 TCR beta chains. In presence/absence analyses, roughly uniform sequencing depth across donors was assumed. Reported results showed that the classifier diagnosed cytomegalovirus status with high specificity and sensitivity. Later analysis indicated greater clonal expansion among HLA-associated TCR beta chains than among equally common other chains.

Primers included in the PCR were 60 Vbeta and 13 Jbeta primers. Libraries were prepared by immunoSEQ multiplex PCR; TCRdb keeps only in-frame clonotypes and omits some of them. The repertoire has some 79,000 clones, more than 50% of them found once; the top ten carry over 12%. The clonotype originates from a woman in her forties in good health and CMV-seropositive. Material: PBMCs.

CDR3 nucleotide sequence: TGTGCCAGCAGCCCGGGACAGGGGGCTGCTGAAGCTTTCTTT. Protein sequence: CASSPGQGAAEAFF. The chain recombines TRBV7-9 with TRBJ1-1; 12 nucleotides line up with TRBD1. Germline CDR1 reads SEHNR; CDR2 reads FQNEAQ (reference sequence). V dropped 5 bases and J dropped 6; count of bases not matched to a gene: 4. CDR3 size: 14 residues.